The 23 T cell receptor beta chains reported below all come from one sample, sequenced in a study of T and B cells in COVID-19 patients. Multiplex PCR with BIOMED2 TRB-A/B primer pools amplified TRB rearrangements. A single record per CDR3 protein comes from TCRdb applying MiXCR to the multiplex PCR reads. The repertoire includes 3,200 or so distinct CDR3 sequences, more than 25% of them detected once, and 25% sits in the top ten. TRB was amplified from about 250-500 ng of blood genomic DNA. The material sequenced was blood. These receptors originate from a human donor with active COVID-19.

By its share, this clonotype is medium-sized (0.01 to 0.1%). The chain combines TRBV19 with TRBJ1-1; TRBD1 matches at 7 bases. This CDR3 comprises 15 residues. Germline V gives CDR1 LNHDA, CDR2 SQIVND (reference sequence). V was pared by 7 bases and J by 4 bases, with 12 bases of the junction left unmatched. This CDR3 is CASKMREGAGTEAFF. For the CDR3, the DNA is TGTGCCAGTAAAATGCGGGAGGGGGCTGGCACTGAAGCTTTCTTT.

By sample fraction, this clonotype is medium-sized. The genes are TRBV5-4 and TRBJ2-3; 8 positions match TRBD1. V was clipped by 2 bases and J by 1 base; unmatched bases: 3. Germline values: CDR1 SGHNT, CDR2 YYREEE (reference sequence). This CDR3 is built from 15 residues. The CDR3 spells CASSLDRGGTDTQYF. The CDR3 DNA reads as TGTGCCAGCAGCTTAGACAGGGGTGGCACAGATACGCAGTATTTT.

This clonotype has only a few counts. The chain combines TRBV12-3 or TRBV12-4 with TRBJ1-5; maybe TRBD1 (6 bases). The CDR3 sequence is 15 residues long. V lost 3 bases and J lost 4, with 13 bases in between. CDR3: CASSFRGQGNQPQHF. The DNA of the CDR3 is TGTGCCAGCAGTTTCCGGGGACAAGGAAATCAGCCCCAGCATTTT.

The chain combines TRBV6-2 or TRBV6-3 with TRBJ2-7, with D perhaps matching TRBD1 or TRBD2 (5 bases each). V gave up 2 bases and J gave up 0 bases, with 14 bases separating them. The CDR3 has 16 amino acids. The germline V gene has CDR1 MNHEY and CDR2 SVGEGT. The CDR3 nucleotides read TGTGCCAGCAGTTACGGGACCCACCAAAGCTCCTACGAGCAGTACTTC. It encodes CASSYGTHQSSYEQYF.

This clonotype has just one count. The chain couples TRBV19 to TRBJ2-2; 15 bases map to TRBD2. J gave up 1 base and V 5 bases, and 5 bases lay outside the gene matches. CDR1 is LNHDA, CDR2 SQIVND, per germline (reference sequence). The CDR3 covers 18 residues. CDR3 protein: CASSPWTSGGVNTGELFF. The CDR3 coding sequence is TGTGCCAGTAGTCCATGGACTAGCGGGGGGGTGAACACCGGGGAGCTGTTTTTT. Drawing the rest from reference TRBV19 and TRBJ2-2, the complete variable domain is DGGITQSPKYLFRKEGQNVTLSCEQNLNHDAMYWYRQDPGQGLRLIYYSQIVNDFQKGDIAEGYSVSREKKESFPLTVTSAQKNPTAFYLCASSPWTSGGVNTGELFFGEGSRLTVL.

The sample holds a few counts of this clonotype. The chain combines TRBV4-3 with TRBJ2-3; 9 bases are shared with TRBD2. Trimming removed 0 bases from V and 8 bases from J; junction bases left unmatched: 9. There are 16 residues in the CDR3. The germline V gene has CDR1 LGHNA and CDR2 YSLEER. The CDR3 region is CASSQESAGGPPTQYF. CDR3 nucleotides: TGCGCCAGCAGCCAAGAGTCGGCGGGGGGGCCGCCTACGCAGTATTTT.

This clonotype is medium-sized (0.01 to 0.1%). The genes are TRBV27 and TRBJ2-4; 10 positions agree with TRBD2. This CDR3 has 19 amino acids. CDR1 MNHEY and CDR2 SMNVEV come from the germline V gene (reference sequence). V lost 5 bases, J lost 0 bases, and 13 bases stayed unmatched. This chain's CDR3 is CASSPLAGVGPQAKNIQYF. As DNA, the CDR3 is TGTGCCAGCAGTCCCCTAGCGGGGGTTGGTCCCCAAGCCAAAAACATTCAGTACTTC.

By share of the sample, this clonotype is medium-sized (0.01 to 0.1%). The gene calls are TRBV27 and TRBJ2-2; a weak D match, TRBD1 (6 bases). This CDR3 has 15 residues. The ends were cut back, 2 bases at V and 3 bases at J, with 10 bases in the middle. CDR1 MNHEY and CDR2 SMNVEV come from the germline V gene (reference sequence). This chain's CDR3 is CASSLAGVDTGELFF. The CDR3 nucleotides are TGTGCCAGCAGTTTAGCAGGGGTGGACACCGGGGAGCTGTTTTTT.

By share of the sample, this clonotype is medium-sized (0.01 to 0.1%). CDR3 DNA sequence: TGTGCCAGTAGCACAGGGATGGGGGCTTTCTTT. Its translation is CASSTGMGAFF. V usage is TRBV19 and J usage is TRBJ1-1, with a weak D call TRBD1 (6 bases). Trimming shortened V by 6 bases and J by 11 bases, and 13 bases separated the two germline ends. The CDR3 contains 11 residues. Germline CDR1 LNHDA, CDR2 SQIVND (reference sequence).

This chain joins TRBV6-5 and TRBJ1-4; no clear D. From germline, CDR1 is MNHEY and CDR2 SVGAGI. V was shortened by 7 bases and J by 0 bases, with 12 bases between the two germline ends. The CDR3 has 15 residues. This CDR3 reads CASTPDASTNEKLFF. CDR3 in DNA: TGTGCCAGCACCCCGGACGCCTCAACTAATGAAAAACTGTTTTTT.

This clonotype is judged medium-sized. The chain joins TRBV7-6 to TRBJ2-2; 9 bases fit TRBD2. J gave up 7 bases and V 4 bases, and 16 bases lay outside the gene matches. The CDR3 consists of 18 residues. Germline lookup yields CDR1 SGHVS and CDR2 FNYEAQ. DNA for the CDR3: TGTGCCAGCAGCTCTCTCCGCCGAGCTAGCGGGGCCCACGGGGAGCTGTTTTTT. Protein: CASSSLRRASGAHGELFF.

This clonotype was counted at least ten times. This sequence joins TRBV14 and TRBJ2-2, with TRBD1 as a possible D gene (6 bases). Trimming left V 0 bases short and J 6 bases short, with 8 bases between. The CDR3 runs to 14 residues. Germline V gives CDR1 SGHDN, CDR2 FVKESK. In DNA, the CDR3 is TGTGCCAGCAGCCAAGATAGGGGGTCCGGGGAGCTGTTTTTT. As protein: CASSQDRGSGELFF. Based on the CDR3 plus reference TRBV14 and TRBJ2-2, the full variable domain is EAGVTQFPSHSVIEKGQTVTLRCDPISGHDNLYWYRRVMGKEIKFLLHFVKESKQDESGMPNNRFLAERTGGTYSTLKVQPAELEDSGVYFCASSQDRGSGELFFGEGSRLTVL.

The gene calls are TRBV5-6 and TRBJ2-1, with 10 bases aligning to TRBD1. CDR1 is SGHDT and CDR2 is YYEEEE in the germline V gene. Trimming at V came to 6 bases and at J to 2 bases, leaving 5 bases not matched to a gene. This CDR3 comprises 15 residues. CDR3 protein: CASTPGTGAYNEQFF. The CDR3 bases are TGTGCCAGCACTCCCGGGACAGGGGCCTACAATGAGCAGTTCTTC.

This clonotype ranks as medium-sized (0.01 to 0.1%). This chain joins TRBV5-1 and TRBJ2-1; D is ambiguous. Per the germline V gene, CDR1 is SGHRS and CDR2 is YFSETQ. Trimming took off 0 bases at V and 0 bases at J, with 10 bases between the two ends. This CDR3 is built from 16 residues. CDR3: CASSLETSSSYNEQFF. In DNA form, the CDR3 reads TGCGCCAGCAGCTTGGAGACTTCGAGCTCCTACAATGAGCAGTTCTTC.

This clonotype has just a few counts. The chain is built from TRBV12-3 or TRBV12-4 and TRBJ1-4; maybe TRBD1 (6 bases). V gave up 4 bases and J gave up 3 bases, with 15 bases separating them. This CDR3 has 16 residues. CDR3 sequence reads: CASSSPQGSANEKLFF. DNA of the CDR3: TGTGCCAGCAGTTCCCCTCAGGGGTCGGCTAATGAAAAACTGTTTTTT.

V gene TRBV11-3 combines with J gene TRBJ2-3; D call uncertain. CDR3 length: 14 amino acids. The V end lost 6 bases, the J end lost 3 bases, and 13 bases lay between the germline ends. CDR1 and CDR2 from the germline V gene are SGHNT and YENEEA. This chain's CDR3 is CASRVDSRTDTQYF. The CDR3 DNA reads as TGTGCCAGCAGGGTAGACTCGAGGACAGATACGCAGTATTTT.

This clonotype came up once. The J gene is TRBJ1-1, the V gene TRBV20-1; D gene ambiguous. The CDR3 is 13 residues long. Germline V gene sequence: CDR1 DFQATT, CDR2 SNEGSKA (reference sequence). Trimming shortened V by 0 bases and J by 4 bases, and 9 bases separated the two germline ends. CDR3 sequence reads: CSARDPASTEAFF. CDR3 sequence (DNA): TGCAGTGCTAGAGATCCAGCTTCCACTGAAGCTTTCTTT.

The rearrangement links TRBV5-1 to TRBJ2-3, with a tentative D call TRBD1 (7 bases). There are 16 residues in the CDR3. V dropped 4 bases and J dropped 1 base, with 16 bases sitting between them. CDR1 and CDR2 (germline): SGHRS, YFSETQ. For the CDR3, the DNA is TGCGCCAGCAGCCGGAGGGGGCGAGCGGGCACAGATACGCAGTATTTT. It specifies CASSRRGRAGTDTQYF.

The CDR3 DNA follows: TGTGCCAGCAGCCAAGTTAATTCAGATACGCAGTATTTT. It specifies CASSQVNSDTQYF. The chain recombines TRBV14 with TRBJ2-3; no clear D. V shed 1 base and J shed 4 bases, with 6 bases lying between them. There are 13 residues in the CDR3. From germline, CDR1 is SGHDN and CDR2 FVKESK.

This clonotype is deemed medium-sized. CDR3 region: CASSLGGQVGYEQYF. In DNA form, the CDR3 reads TGTGCCAGCAGCTTGGGGGGGCAAGTAGGCTACGAGCAGTACTTC. V and J are TRBV5-4 and TRBJ2-7; the D gene is possibly TRBD1 (6 bases). V lost 0 bases and J lost 3, with 13 bases in between. Germline CDR1 SGHNT, CDR2 YYREEE (reference sequence). This CDR3 has 15 residues.

This clonotype occurred many times. V usage is TRBV5-1 and J usage is TRBJ2-7; 7 nucleotides align to TRBD1. Losses at the gene ends were 0 bases for V and 1 base for J; bases not matched to a gene: 4. Germline V gene data show CDR1 as SGHRS and CDR2 as YFSETQ. The CDR3 sequence is 15 residues long. The CDR3, as DNA: TGCGCCAGCAGCTTGGACAGGGGCCGTTCCTACGAGCAGTACTTC. Translating gives CASSLDRGRSYEQYF.

For this clonotype: At one of its ends the junction is not consistent with the germline gene, which may arise from a read error. The chain carries TRBV6-5 and TRBJ1-5; 8 positions match TRBD1. CDR1 is MNHEY, CDR2 SVGAGI, per germline. The CDR3 length is 15 residues. The CDR3 DNA reads as TGTGCCAGCAGTGTAGCGTCAGGGGGCAACCAGCCCCAGCATTTT. Amino acid sequence: CASSVASGGNQPQHF.

In this sample, this clonotype turned up a few times. V gene TRBV20-1 combines with J gene TRBJ1-4; the match to TRBD1 covers 8 bases. The CDR3 spans 15 residues. Germline V gene lookup returns CDR1 DFQATT and CDR2 SNEGSKA (reference sequence). After removal of 6 bases from V and 4 bases from J, the junction contained 10 bases not matched to a gene. The CDR3 loop reads CSALPGTGVNEKLFF. CDR3 nucleotide sequence: TGCAGTGCCCTCCCCGGGACAGGAGTTAATGAAAAACTGTTTTTT.